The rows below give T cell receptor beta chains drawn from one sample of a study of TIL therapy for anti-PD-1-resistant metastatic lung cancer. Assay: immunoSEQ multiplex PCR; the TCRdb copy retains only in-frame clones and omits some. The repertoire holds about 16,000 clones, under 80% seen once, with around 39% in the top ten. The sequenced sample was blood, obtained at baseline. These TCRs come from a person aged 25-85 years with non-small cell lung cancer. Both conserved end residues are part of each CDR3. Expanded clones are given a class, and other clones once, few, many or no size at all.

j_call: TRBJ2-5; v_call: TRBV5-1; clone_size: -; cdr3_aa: CASSLGYGGEETQYF
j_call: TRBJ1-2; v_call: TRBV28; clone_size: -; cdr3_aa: CASSIGGQGYGYTF
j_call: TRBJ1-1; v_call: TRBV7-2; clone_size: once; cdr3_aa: CASSLADRRNTEAFF
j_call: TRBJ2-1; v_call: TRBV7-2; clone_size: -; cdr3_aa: CASSLARGHEQFF
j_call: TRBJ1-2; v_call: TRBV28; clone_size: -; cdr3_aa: CASSFRTNYGYTF
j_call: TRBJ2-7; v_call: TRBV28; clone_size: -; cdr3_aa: CASKATGPYEQYF
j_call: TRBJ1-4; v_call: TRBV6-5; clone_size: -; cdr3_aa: CASSYLISGEKLFF
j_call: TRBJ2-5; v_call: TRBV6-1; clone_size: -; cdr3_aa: CASSELAGANSKVTQYF
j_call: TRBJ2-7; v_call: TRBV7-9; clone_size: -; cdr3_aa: CASSTNDRNYEQYF
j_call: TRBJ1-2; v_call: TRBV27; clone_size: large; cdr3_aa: CASSLGPQGNYGYTF
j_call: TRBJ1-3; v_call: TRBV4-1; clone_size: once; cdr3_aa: CASSQVLGPDRASSGNTIYF
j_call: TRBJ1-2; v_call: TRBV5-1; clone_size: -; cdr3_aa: CASQPGTERPCTF
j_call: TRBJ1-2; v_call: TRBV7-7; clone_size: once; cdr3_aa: CASSLAPQGNYGYTF
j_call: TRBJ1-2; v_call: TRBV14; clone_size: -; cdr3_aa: CASSQGIDYTF
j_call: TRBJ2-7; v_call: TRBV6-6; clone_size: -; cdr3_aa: CASSYSSGSGEQYF
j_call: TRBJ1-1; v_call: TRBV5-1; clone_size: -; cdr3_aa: CASRFLLNTEAFF
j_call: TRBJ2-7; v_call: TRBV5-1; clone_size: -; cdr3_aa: CASSLVGGVYEQYF
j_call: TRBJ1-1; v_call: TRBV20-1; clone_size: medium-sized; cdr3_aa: CSAPRTEAFF
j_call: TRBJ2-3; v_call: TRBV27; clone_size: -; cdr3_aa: CASSLRLSTDTQYF
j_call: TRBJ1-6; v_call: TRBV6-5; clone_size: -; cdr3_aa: CASRQYNSPLHF
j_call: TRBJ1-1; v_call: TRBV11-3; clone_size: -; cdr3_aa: CASSLDGMNTEAFF
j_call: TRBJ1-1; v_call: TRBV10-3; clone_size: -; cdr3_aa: CAISPLPTGGTMNTEAFF
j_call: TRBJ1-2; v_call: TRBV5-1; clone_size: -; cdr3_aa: CASSLVRGDGYTF
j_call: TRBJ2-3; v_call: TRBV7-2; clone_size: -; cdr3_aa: CASSLGVLAGGQSDTQYF
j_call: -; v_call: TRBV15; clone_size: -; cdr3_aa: CATSRDNRHEQYF
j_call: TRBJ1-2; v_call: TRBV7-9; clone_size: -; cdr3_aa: CASSLGQGGYGYTF
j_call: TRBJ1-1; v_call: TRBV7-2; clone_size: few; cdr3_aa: CASSLGWNTEAFF
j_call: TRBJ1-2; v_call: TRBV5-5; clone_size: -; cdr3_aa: CASSQVDRYGYTF
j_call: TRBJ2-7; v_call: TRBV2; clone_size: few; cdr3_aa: CASSDVGGLATSEQYF
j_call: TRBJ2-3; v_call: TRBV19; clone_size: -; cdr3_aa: CASSWPRGTESTDTQYF
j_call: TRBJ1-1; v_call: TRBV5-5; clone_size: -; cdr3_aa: CASSKEGAVTEAFF
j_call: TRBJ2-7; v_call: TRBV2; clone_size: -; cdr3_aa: CAIRRGVAYEQYF
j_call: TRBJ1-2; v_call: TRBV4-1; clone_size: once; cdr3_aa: CASSQDFRVYGYTF
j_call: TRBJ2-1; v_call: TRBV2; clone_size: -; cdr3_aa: CASSANLDSYNEQFF
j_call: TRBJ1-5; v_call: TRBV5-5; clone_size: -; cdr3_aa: CASSMGQAELVPQHF
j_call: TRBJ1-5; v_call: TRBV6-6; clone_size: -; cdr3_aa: CASRDAGYNQPQHF
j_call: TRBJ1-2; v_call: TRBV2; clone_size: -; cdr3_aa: CASSENSHGYTF